This TCR beta chain is drawn from a study of cytomegalovirus exposure and HLA in healthy donors. General study results and limits: The authors enumerated some 160 TCR beta chains as linked to cytomegalovirus. Across HLA loci, a later analysis found differing TCR association rates, with DRB1 most and HLA-C fewest. In an earlier analysis, productive rearrangement rates for most beta V segments clustered near 87% or 30%.

There are 14 residues in the CDR3. J lost 4 bases, V lost 5 bases, and 5 bases had no gene match. The germline CDR1 and CDR2 sequences are SGHTA and FQGTGA. 60 Vbeta and 13 Jbeta primers were used in PCR. The data were produced by immunoSEQ multiplex PCR, yet TCRdb's version contains in-frame clones alone and is incomplete. Among 100,000 to 150,000 clones listed, 80% were seen once. A word on this clone: Its antigen is undetermined.

J is TRBJ2-1 and V is TRBV7-3, with TRBD1 matching 7 bases. Material for sequencing was PBMCs. This receptor was taken from a man aged 25 to 40 in good health and CMV-seropositive. CDR3 protein: CASSTGTAYNEQFF. CDR3 coding DNA: TGTGCCAGCAGCACCGGGACAGCTTACAATGAGCAGTTCTTC.